The 28 T cell receptor beta chains presented below share a single source sample, sequenced in a study of blood T cell repertoires in COVID-19. The method was immunoSEQ multiplex PCR; TCRdb's version includes in-frame clones alone and lacks a portion of them. This table has 180,000 or so clones, more than 65% appearing once. Sequences were obtained from PBMCs or T cells enriched from blood (not recorded which). These TCRs come from a man aged 40-49 years who had recovered from COVID-19.

This chain joins TRBV14 and TRBJ1-1; D not resolved. Per the germline V gene, CDR1 is SGHDN and CDR2 is FVKESK. Trimming removed 0 bases at V and 4 bases at J, with 15 bases between. This CDR3 is 16 amino acids long. Written as DNA, the CDR3 is TGTGCCAGCAGCCAAGATCTTGGGGAGTGGAGCACTGAAGCTTTCTTT. It translates to CASSQDLGEWSTEAFF. The whole variable domain, filled in from reference TRBV14 and TRBJ1-1, reads EAGVTQFPSHSVIEKGQTVTLRCDPISGHDNLYWYRRVMGKEIKFLLHFVKESKQDESGMPNNRFLAERTGGTYSTLKVQPAELEDSGVYFCASSQDLGEWSTEAFFGQGTRLTVV.

This clone was detected only once. V is TRBV28 and J is TRBJ1-5; the match to TRBD1 covers 8 bases. This CDR3 is 15 amino acids long. The ends lost 8 bases at V and 4 bases at J; junction bases unmatched: 10. Germline CDR1 MDHEN, CDR2 SYDVKM. Here the CDR3 reads CASVSLRGLNQPQHF. The DNA of the CDR3 is TGTGCCAGCGTATCCCTCAGGGGGCTAAATCAGCCCCAGCATTTT.

The rearrangement links TRBV28 to TRBJ1-2; tentatively, D is TRBD1 (5 bases). Germline CDR1 MDHEN, CDR2 SYDVKM. V was cut by 8 bases and J by 0 bases, with 16 bases left in between. This CDR3 has 15 amino acids. The CDR3 protein is CASQMPGGANYGYTF. CDR3 DNA: TGTGCCAGCCAAATGCCGGGGGGAGCTAACTATGGCTACACCTTC.

This sequence joins TRBV28 and TRBJ1-1, with a possible D match to TRBD1 (6 bases). The CDR3 loop spans 13 amino acids. Trimming pared 11 bases from V and 6 bases from J, leaving 19 bases between. Germline V gives CDR1 MDHEN, CDR2 SYDVKM. CDR3 in DNA: TGTGCCTATCGCGGGGGGCCTGGGGCTGAAGCTTTCTTT. It specifies CAYRGGPGAEAFF. The variable domain in full, with the rest retrieved from reference TRBV28 and TRBJ1-1, is DVKVTQSSRYLVKRTGEKVFLECVQDMDHENMFWYRQDPGLGLRLIYFSYDVKMKEKGDIPEGYSVSREKKERFSLILESASTNQTSMYLCAYRGGPGAEAFFGQGTRLTVV.

The chain uses TRBV30 and TRBJ2-3; TRBD2 aligns across 7 bases. With V trimmed by 2 bases and J by 0 bases, 2 bases remained unmatched. Germline CDR1 is GTSNPN and CDR2 is SVGIG (reference sequence). The CDR3 runs 14 residues. CDR3 bases: TGTGCCTGGAGTCGGGGGGATAGCACAGATACGCAGTATTTT. Translating gives CAWSRGDSTDTQYF.

The chain links TRBV6-6 to TRBJ1-5; D is unclear. V lost 7 bases and J 1 base, leaving 8 bases between the germline ends. The CDR3 sequence is 13 residues long. Germline V gene data show CDR1 as MNHNY and CDR2 as SVGAGI (reference sequence). The CDR3 here is CASKSVSNQPQHF. CDR3 coding DNA: TGTGCCAGCAAGTCGGTCAGCAATCAGCCCCAGCATTTT.

As regards this clone: The junction departs from the called germline gene at one end, perhaps through a read error. This chain connects TRBV2 to TRBJ2-4; 9 positions match TRBD1. This CDR3 is 12 amino acids long. Per the germline V gene, CDR1 is SNHLY and CDR2 is FYNNEI. The CDR3 DNA reads TGTGCCAGCAGGAGGGATATACAGGGGGCGACGTTC. Translating it yields CASRRDIQGATF.

The rearrangement links TRBV28 to TRBJ2-4; TRBD2 might be the D (7 bases). The CDR3 extends over 14 amino acids. Between the trimmed V and J ends, which lost 9 bases and 1 base, there was a span of 13 bases. Germline CDR1 is MDHEN and CDR2 is SYDVKM. CDR3 sequence reads: CASSGGAAKNIQYF. DNA for the CDR3: TGTGCCAGTTCTGGGGGGGCGGCCAAAAACATTCAGTACTTC.

V and J are TRBV2 and TRBJ2-5; 13 nucleotides align to TRBD2. There are 15 residues in the CDR3. Germline V gene sequence: CDR1 SNHLY, CDR2 FYNNEI. After removal of 0 bases from V and 5 bases from J, the junction contained 0 bases not matched to a gene. The CDR3: CASSEAGLAGETQYF. The CDR3 nucleotides read TGTGCCAGCAGTGAAGCGGGACTAGCGGGGGAGACCCAGTACTTC. Filled out from reference TRBV2 and TRBJ2-5, the complete variable domain reads EPEVTQTPSHQVTQMGQEVILRCVPISNHLYFYWYRQILGQKVEFLVSFYNNEISEKSEIFDDQFSVERPDGSNFTLKIRSTKLEDSAMYFCASSEAGLAGETQYFGPGTRLLVL.

The rearrangement joins TRBV4-2 to TRBJ1-4; D possibly corresponds to TRBD1 (5 bases). The germline V and J ends were trimmed by 0 bases and 5 bases, with 19 bases remaining between them. Germline CDR1 and CDR2: LGHNA and YNFKEQ. This CDR3 contains 18 residues. The CDR3 protein is CASSQDGQLGFSNEKLFF. DNA for the CDR3: TGTGCCAGCAGCCAAGACGGACAATTGGGGTTTTCAAATGAAAAACTGTTTTTT.

The rearrangement uses TRBV6-5 and TRBJ2-5; D is possibly TRBD1 (5 bases). This CDR3 has 11 amino acids. Trimming left V 7 bases short and J 3 bases short, with 6 bases between. Germline loops: CDR1 MNHEY, CDR2 SVGAGI. CDR3 coding DNA: TGTGCCAGCAAGACAGAAGAGACCCAGTACTTC. It encodes CASKTEETQYF.

The genes are TRBV19 and TRBJ1-1; the match to TRBD1 covers 9 bases. CDR3 length: 16 amino acids. Germline CDR1 is LNHDA and CDR2 is SQIVND (reference sequence). J lost 4 bases, V lost 5 bases, and 11 bases had no gene match. The CDR3 spells CASSFLPSQGATEAFF. For the CDR3, the DNA is TGTGCCAGTAGTTTCCTTCCCTCACAGGGGGCCACTGAAGCTTTCTTT. The complete variable domain, with remaining parts taken from reference TRBV19 and TRBJ1-1, reads DGGITQSPKYLFRKEGQNVTLSCEQNLNHDAMYWYRQDPGQGLRLIYYSQIVNDFQKGDIAEGYSVSREKKESFPLTVTSAQKNPTAFYLCASSFLPSQGATEAFFGQGTRLTVV.

The chain recombines TRBV7-2 with TRBJ2-5; TRBD2 matches at 10 bases. Looked up from germline, CDR1 is SGHTA and CDR2 is FQGNSA. The CDR3 contains 16 residues. J lost 5 bases, V lost 1 base, and 7 bases had no gene match. The CDR3, as DNA: TGTGCCAGCAGCTTAGGGCTAGCGGGAGCGGGGGAGACCCAGTACTTC. The encoded protein is CASSLGLAGAGETQYF.

V gene TRBV5-4 combines with J gene TRBJ1-1; D is ambiguous. This CDR3 has 13 residues. CDR1 and CDR2 from the germline V gene are SGHNT and YYREEE (reference sequence). The germline V and J ends were trimmed by 1 base and 3 bases, with 7 bases remaining between them. The CDR3 region has the DNA TGTGCCAGCAGCTTGTTTTCCGACACTGAAGCTTTCTTT. This translates into CASSLFSDTEAFF.

V gene TRBV4-1 combines with J gene TRBJ2-1; D may be TRBD2 (6 bases). V was trimmed by 2 bases and J by 4 bases, leaving 12 bases between them. CDR1 and CDR2 (germline): MGHRA, YSYEKL. The CDR3 runs 15 residues. The CDR3, as DNA: TGCGCCAGCAGCCAAATAGCGGAACTATACAATGAGCAGTTCTTC. Translation gives CASSQIAELYNEQFF.

The chain is built from TRBV4-2 and TRBJ2-5; a possible D gene is TRBD1 (6 bases). CDR1 and CDR2 (germline): LGHNA, YNFKEQ. V dropped 0 bases and J dropped 9 bases, with 8 bases sitting between them. The CDR3 covers 12 residues. The CDR3 DNA follows: TGTGCCAGCAGCCAAGACAGGGGCCCCCAGTACTTC. Protein: CASSQDRGPQYF.

This clone showed up just a few times. The chain has TRBV11-2 and TRBJ2-7, with TRBD1 matching 7 bases. Trimming at V came to 4 bases and at J to 1 base, leaving 4 bases not matched to a gene. Per germline, CDR1 SGHAT and CDR2 FQNNGV. The CDR3 is 14 amino acids. The CDR3 sequence is CASSWLQGSYEQYF. In nucleotides, the CDR3 is TGTGCCAGCAGCTGGCTACAGGGGTCCTACGAGCAGTACTTC. Based on the CDR3 plus reference TRBV11-2 and TRBJ2-7, the full variable domain is EAGVAQSPRYKIIEKRQSVAFWCNPISGHATLYWYQQILGQGPKLLIQFQNNGVVDDSQLPKDRFSAERLKGVDSTLKIQPAKLEDSAVYLCASSWLQGSYEQYFGPGTRLTVT.

V gene TRBV7-2 combines with J gene TRBJ1-6; tentative D call: TRBD1 (6 bases). V lost 2 bases and J 6 bases, leaving 11 bases between the germline ends. CDR1 and CDR2 (germline): SGHTA, FQGNSA. This CDR3 is 15 amino acids long. The CDR3 protein is CASSLQGQANSPLHF. The CDR3 bases are TGTGCCAGCAGCTTACAGGGACAAGCTAATTCACCCCTCCACTTT.

This chain links TRBV5-1 with TRBJ1-3, with D unresolved. The CDR3 spans 15 residues. V gave up 0 bases and J gave up 2 bases, with 9 bases separating them. Germline V gene data show CDR1 as SGHRS and CDR2 as YFSETQ. The CDR3 DNA reads as TGCGCCAGCAGCTTGGCGGGGTCCACTGGAAACACCATATATTTT. Encoded protein: CASSLAGSTGNTIYF.

DNA for the CDR3: TGCGCCAGCAGCTCAGGGACAGTTTGGGATTCACCCCTCCACTTT. This encodes CASSSGTVWDSPLHF. The V call is TRBV5-1, the J call TRBJ1-6; 7 bases map to TRBD1. The CDR3 has 15 residues. Germline V gene lookup returns CDR1 SGHRS and CDR2 YFSETQ. The V gene end was trimmed by 3 bases and the J gene end by 8 bases; junction bases not matched to a gene: 8.

The chain is built from TRBV7-9 and TRBJ2-7, with TRBD1 matching 7 bases. Germline trimming cut 5 bases from V and 6 bases from J; bases unmatched to any gene: 13. Germline lookup yields CDR1 SEHNR and CDR2 FQNEAQ (reference sequence). The CDR3 spans 15 residues. The CDR3 region is CASSPATDRVGEQYF. The CDR3 region has the DNA TGTGCCAGCAGCCCAGCGACCGACAGGGTCGGCGAGCAGTACTTC.

The chain carries TRBV27 and TRBJ1-6, with 10 bases matching TRBD1. The trim removed 4 bases at V and 10 bases at J, leaving 4 bases unmatched. This CDR3 has 14 amino acids. The germline CDR1 and CDR2 sequences are MNHEY and SMNVEV (reference sequence). DNA of the CDR3: TGTGCCAGCAGTTCAGACAGGGGGCGATCACCCCTCCACTTT. Translation: CASSSDRGRSPLHF.

This chain uses TRBV28 with TRBJ1-5, with D possibly matching TRBD1 (5 bases). V dropped 8 bases and J dropped 7 bases, with 18 bases sitting between them. Germline values: CDR1 MDHEN, CDR2 SYDVKM. The CDR3 covers 14 residues. CDR3 residues: CASGERTNSQPQHF. CDR3 nucleotides: TGTGCCAGCGGGGAAAGGACAAATTCCCAGCCCCAGCATTTT.

The chain has TRBV15 and TRBJ1-2; D gene uncertain. The CDR3 spans 13 residues. V lost 0 bases to trimming and J lost 8 bases, with 10 bases between them. The germline V gene has CDR1 LNHNV and CDR2 YYDKDF (reference sequence). CDR3 bases: TGTGCCACCAGCAGAGATTTGTCGAGGGGCTACACCTTC. Protein: CATSRDLSRGYTF.

This clone was seen once. The J gene is TRBJ2-3, the V gene TRBV19, with TRBD2 as a possible D gene (7 bases). Trimming removed 6 bases from V and 2 bases from J, with 18 bases in between. This CDR3 is 16 amino acids long. Per the germline V gene, CDR1 is LNHDA and CDR2 is SQIVND (reference sequence). CDR3 in amino acids: CASRARAGAHTDTQYF. CDR3 bases: TGTGCCAGTAGAGCCCGCGCGGGGGCTCACACAGATACGCAGTATTTT.

The gene calls are TRBV2 and TRBJ2-7, with 8 positions matching TRBD2. Losses at the gene ends were 4 bases for V and 5 bases for J; bases not matched to a gene: 4. The CDR3 length is 13 residues. CDR1 SNHLY and CDR2 FYNNEI come from the germline V gene. CDR3 in amino acids: CASSGGTSDEQYF. CDR3 coding DNA: TGTGCCAGCAGTGGAGGGACTAGTGACGAGCAGTACTTC.

The chain has TRBV7-8 and TRBJ2-2, with D possibly being TRBD2 (6 bases). From germline, CDR1 is SGHVS and CDR2 FQNEAQ. The CDR3 is made up of 16 amino acids. V was shortened by 1 base and J by 3 bases, with 12 bases between the two germline ends. CDR3 nucleotide sequence: TGTGCCAGCAGCTTAGTAGCAGCGGGCGACACCGGGGAGCTGTTTTTT. Amino acids: CASSLVAAGDTGELFF.

This clone showed up just a few times. V usage is TRBV18 and J usage is TRBJ1-2; the D is unclear. The germline V and J ends were trimmed by 1 base and 3 bases, with 9 bases remaining between them. There are 14 residues in the CDR3. Germline CDR1 is KGHSH and CDR2 is LQKENI. DNA for the CDR3: TGTGCCAGCTCACCACGGGGAGACGACTATGGCTACACCTTC. Its translation: CASSPRGDDYGYTF.